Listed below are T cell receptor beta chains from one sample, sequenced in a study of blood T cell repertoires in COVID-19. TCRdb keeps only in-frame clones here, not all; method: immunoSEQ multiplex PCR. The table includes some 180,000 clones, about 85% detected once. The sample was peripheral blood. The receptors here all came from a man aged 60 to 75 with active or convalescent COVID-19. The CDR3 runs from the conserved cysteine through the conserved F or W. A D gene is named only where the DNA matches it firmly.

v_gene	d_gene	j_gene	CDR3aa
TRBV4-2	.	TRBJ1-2	CASSQVKAGEGGYTF
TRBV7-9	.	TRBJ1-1	CASSLKGGNTEAFF
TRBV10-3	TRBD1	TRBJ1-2	CAISGDRLNYGYTF
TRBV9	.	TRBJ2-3	CASSPLNSPMTDTQYF
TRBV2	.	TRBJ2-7	CASSSRTANREQYF
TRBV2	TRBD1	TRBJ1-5	CASQGQGNQPQHF
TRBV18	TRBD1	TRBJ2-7	CASSPTGTGGGEQYF
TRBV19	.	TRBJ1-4	CASSMRGRSRTNEKLFF
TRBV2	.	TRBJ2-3	CASSVQRTDTQYF
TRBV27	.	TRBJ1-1	CASRSGNTEAFF
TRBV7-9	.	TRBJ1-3	CASSPLGGAGNTIYF
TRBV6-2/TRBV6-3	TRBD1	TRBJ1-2	CASSYPSGGKGGYGYTF
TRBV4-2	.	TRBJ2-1	CASSQRGGDSYNEQFF
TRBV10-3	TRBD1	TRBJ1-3	CAISADRGAVAGNTIYF
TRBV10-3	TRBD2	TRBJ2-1	CAIRALAGNYNEQFF
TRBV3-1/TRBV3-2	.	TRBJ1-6	CASSQRTVKNSPLHF
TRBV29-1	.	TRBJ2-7	CSVARVEGYEQYF
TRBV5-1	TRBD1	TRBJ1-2	CASSFLGGTGGYTF
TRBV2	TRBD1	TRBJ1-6	CASSETGQGYSPLHF
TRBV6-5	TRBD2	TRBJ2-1	CASKSLASGFNEQFF
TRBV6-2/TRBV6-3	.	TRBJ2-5	CASSGQFQETQYF
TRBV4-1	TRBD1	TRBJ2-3	CASSPQSGQGVTDTQYF
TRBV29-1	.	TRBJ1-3	CSVEESSGNTIYF
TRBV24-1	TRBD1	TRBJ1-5	CATSDLDRANQPQHF
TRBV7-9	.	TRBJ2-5	CAWGGPETQYF
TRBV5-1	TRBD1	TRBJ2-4	CASSLGTGGKNIQYF
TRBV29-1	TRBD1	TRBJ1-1	CSDSHGTVGTEAFF
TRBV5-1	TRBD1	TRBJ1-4	CASSLSGTGGEKLFF
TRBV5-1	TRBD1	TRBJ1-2	CASSPNPGQGLTYGYTF
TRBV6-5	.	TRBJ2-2	CASSYSAGVSGELFF
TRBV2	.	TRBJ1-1	CASSVIFTAGAFF
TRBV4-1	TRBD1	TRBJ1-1	CASSLHGQGGTEAFF